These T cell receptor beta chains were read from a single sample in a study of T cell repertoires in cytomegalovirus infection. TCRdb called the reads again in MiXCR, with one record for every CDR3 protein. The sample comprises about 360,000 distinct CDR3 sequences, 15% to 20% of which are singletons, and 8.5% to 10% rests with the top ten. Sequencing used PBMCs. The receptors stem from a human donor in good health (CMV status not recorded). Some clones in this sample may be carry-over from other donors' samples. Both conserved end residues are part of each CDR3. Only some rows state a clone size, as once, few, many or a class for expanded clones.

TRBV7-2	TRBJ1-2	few	CASSAYARGAPGYTF
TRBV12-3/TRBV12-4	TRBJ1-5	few	CASSLAYQPQHF
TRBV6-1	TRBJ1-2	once	CASEIGYGYTF
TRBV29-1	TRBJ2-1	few	CSAGLPHNEQFF
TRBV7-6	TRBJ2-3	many	CASSPSGGRNTQYF
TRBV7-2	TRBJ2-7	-	CASSLAQWPEQYF
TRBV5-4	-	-	CASSKWGNEQYF
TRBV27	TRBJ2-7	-	CASSFRGRDAYEQYF
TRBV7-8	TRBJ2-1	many	CASSPYSGEQFF
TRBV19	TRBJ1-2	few	CASSITRNDGYTF
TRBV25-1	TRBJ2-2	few	CASSEWRQNTGELFF
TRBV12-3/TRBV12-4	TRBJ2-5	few	CASRGQEQETQYF